This T cell receptor (beta chain) was observed in a study of shared clonotypes between healthy human individuals. The study, taken as a whole, reports: Sequencing depth was expected to affect clonotype sharing among donors.

Nashville, Tennessee was home to all donors, who were Caucasian adults. TCRdb's copy holds only in-frame clones and misses some; the assay was immunoSEQ multiplex PCR. The sample includes about half a million clones, more than 70% seen only once; the top ten take approximately 12%. CDR3 length: 15 residues. Germline V gives CDR1 MDHEN, CDR2 SYDVKM. The trim removed 6 bases at V and 2 bases at J, leaving 6 bases unmatched. In the case of this clone: Its antigen remains unidentified. A much larger clone is a single base away; this may be a read error.

Sequenced input: PBMCs. The TCR comes from a middle-aged woman in good health. Some clones in this sample may be carry-over from other donors' samples. V and J are TRBV28 and TRBJ2-7, with 11 bases matching TRBD2. In nucleotides, the CDR3 is TGTGCCAGCAGCCCTAGCGGGAGGAGCCCCTACGAGCAGTACTTC. Translating gives CASSPSGRSPYEQYF.